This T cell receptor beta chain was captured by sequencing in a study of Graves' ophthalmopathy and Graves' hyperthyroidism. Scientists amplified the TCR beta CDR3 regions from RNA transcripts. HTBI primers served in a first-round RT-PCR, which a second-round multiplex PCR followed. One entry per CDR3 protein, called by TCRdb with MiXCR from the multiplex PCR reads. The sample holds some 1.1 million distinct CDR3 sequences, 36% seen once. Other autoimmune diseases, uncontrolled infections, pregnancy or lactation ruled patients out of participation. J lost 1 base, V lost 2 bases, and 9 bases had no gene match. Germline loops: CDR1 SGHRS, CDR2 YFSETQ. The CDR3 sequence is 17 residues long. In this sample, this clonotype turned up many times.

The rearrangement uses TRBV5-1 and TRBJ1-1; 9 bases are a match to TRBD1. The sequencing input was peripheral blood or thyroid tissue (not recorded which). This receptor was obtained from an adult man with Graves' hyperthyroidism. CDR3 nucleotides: TGCGCCAGCAGCTTTCTACCGGGACAGGGATGGAACACTGAAGCTTTCTTT. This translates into CASSFLPGQGWNTEAFF.